This record covers a single TCR beta chain. Germline V CDR1 and CDR2: SGHVS, FQNEAQ. The CDR3 spans 13 residues. V gave up 5 bases and J gave up 5 bases, with 12 bases separating them. Authors' data handling: By means of reference gene primer amplification, nucleated cell counts were estimated. TCRdb keeps only in-frame clones here, not all; method: immunoSEQ multiplex PCR. V and J calls and clone size come straight from that table; D and trimming were deduced from the DNA. The sample carries 150,000 to 200,000 clones, approximately 82% recorded once. This sample is part of a study of blood T cell repertoires in COVID-19. Whole-study context: T cells, B-cell-depleted T cells, or PBMCs provided the cDNA or gDNA that served as material.

The rearrangement links TRBV7-8 to TRBJ1-2; a weak D match, TRBD1 (6 bases). This sequence was found in a man in his 70s who had recovered from COVID-19. Sequenced input: peripheral blood. The DNA for the CDR3 is TGTGCCAGCAGCCCAGGGACAATTTATGGCTACACCTTC. Its translation is CASSPGTIYGYTF.